The 7 T cell receptor beta chains given below trace back to one sample, sequenced in a study of vaccination effects on CD4 cells after COVID-19. No antigen has been assigned to these receptors. Profiled with immunoSEQ multiplex PCR; TCRdb holds only in-frame clones, not every one. The table includes roughly 50,000 clones, 67% detected once. It was after approximately 10 days of culture that CD4+ T cells were isolated. This specimen was CD4+ T cells from PBMCs cultured without peptide, taken before COVID-19 vaccination. Receptors were obtained from a human donor who received a COVID-19 vaccine.

V usage is TRBV7-8 and J usage is TRBJ1-1; D uncertain. Germline-derived CDR1 and CDR2 are SGHVS and FQNEAQ. CDR3 length: 13 residues. V was trimmed by 1 base and J by 2 bases, leaving 5 bases between them. CDR3 in DNA: TGTGCCAGCAGCTTAGTAGGAAACACTGAAGCTTTCTTT. Amino acids: CASSLVGNTEAFF.

This clone was found a few times. The chain employs TRBV7-8 and TRBJ2-1; D remains unclear. This CDR3 has 15 residues. Germline loops: CDR1 SGHVS, CDR2 FQNEAQ. V dropped 2 bases and J dropped 5 bases, with 13 bases sitting between them. The CDR3 DNA reads as TGTGCCAGCAGCTTAAGACCAGAAGATAACAATGAGCAGTTCTTC. Amino acid sequence: CASSLRPEDNNEQFF.

The rearrangement links TRBV5-1 to TRBJ1-1; 7 bases map to TRBD1. The CDR3 is made up of 14 amino acids. Per the germline V gene, CDR1 is SGHRS and CDR2 is YFSETQ. V shed 2 bases, J shed 1 base, and the junction held 2 bases outside the gene matches. As DNA, the CDR3 is TGCGCCAGCAGCTTACAGGGGACGAACACTGAAGCTTTCTTT. Translating gives CASSLQGTNTEAFF.

The chain is built from TRBV18 and TRBJ1-3; D not resolved. Germline-derived CDR1 and CDR2 are KGHSH and LQKENI. V shed 3 bases and J shed 3 bases, with 6 bases lying between them. The CDR3 length is 13 residues. CDR3 loop: CASSPDRGNTIYF. The DNA of the CDR3 is TGTGCCAGCTCACCGGATCGTGGAAACACCATATATTTT.

The V call is TRBV6-1, the J call TRBJ1-2; no definite D call. Germline CDR1 is MNHNS and CDR2 is SASEGT. The CDR3 runs 15 residues. Trimming cost V 2 bases and J 0 bases, with 10 bases left between them. CDR3 sequence reads: CASSEQALANYGYTF. CDR3 in DNA: TGTGCCAGCAGTGAACAGGCCCTAGCTAACTATGGCTACACCTTC.

This clone was seen a few times. The sample contains more than one DNA sequence encoding this CDR3. The chain joins TRBV2 to TRBJ2-7; D may match TRBD1 or TRBD2 (6 bases each). V lost 7 bases and J 3 bases, leaving 13 bases between the germline ends. Germline V CDR1 and CDR2: SNHLY, FYNNEI. The CDR3 spans 13 residues. This chain's CDR3 is CASKGGGGYEQYF. CDR3 DNA: TGTGCCAGCAAAGGAGGGGGAGGCTACGAGCAGTACTTC.

This clone has more than one count but fewer than ten. V and J are TRBV18 and TRBJ1-6; D possibly corresponds to TRBD1 (6 bases). The ends were cut back, 5 bases at V and 0 bases at J, with 14 bases in the middle. The CDR3 extends over 17 amino acids. Germline lookup yields CDR1 KGHSH and CDR2 LQKENI. This CDR3 reads CASSAVTGSSYNSPLHF. In DNA, the CDR3 is TGTGCCAGCTCAGCAGTTACAGGGAGCTCCTATAATTCACCCCTCCACTTT.